What follows describes a single T cell receptor beta chain. Its antigen is as yet unknown. The CDR3 length is 13 residues. The germline V and J ends were trimmed by 2 bases and 5 bases, with 10 bases remaining between them. Per the germline V gene, CDR1 is SGHDT and CDR2 is YYEEEE. This specimen belongs to a study of T cell responses to AZD1222 COVID-19 vaccine. Clones were sequenced by immunoSEQ multiplex PCR, and TCRdb holds only the in-frame ones, with some missing. The data show 120,000 or so clones, with 75% to 90% seen just once and around 10% held by the top ten. General study results and limits: A reported finding is that nearly half of spike-specific TCRs target unmutated variant regions. Seropositivity was recorded at baseline in only 6 or 7 AZD1222 recipients.

Sequencing was performed on peripheral blood, taken on day 0 of MenACWY control vaccination. This receptor was obtained from an adult in good health. This chain connects TRBV5-6 to TRBJ2-5; the D gene is possibly TRBD2 (6 bases). This CDR3 is CASSFRGTETQYF. In DNA, the CDR3 is TGTGCCAGCAGCTTCCGGGGGACGGAGACCCAGTACTTC.